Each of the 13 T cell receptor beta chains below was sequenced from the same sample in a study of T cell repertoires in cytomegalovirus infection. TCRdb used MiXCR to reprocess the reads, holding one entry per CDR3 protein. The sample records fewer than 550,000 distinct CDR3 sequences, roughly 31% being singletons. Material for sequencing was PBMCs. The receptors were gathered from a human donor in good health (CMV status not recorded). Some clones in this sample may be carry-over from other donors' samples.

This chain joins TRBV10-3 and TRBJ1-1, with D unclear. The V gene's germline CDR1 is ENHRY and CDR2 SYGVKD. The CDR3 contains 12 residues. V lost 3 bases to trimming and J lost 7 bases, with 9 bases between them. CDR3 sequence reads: CAISEYDGEAFF. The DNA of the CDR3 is TGTGCCATCAGTGAATACGACGGTGAAGCTTTCTTT.

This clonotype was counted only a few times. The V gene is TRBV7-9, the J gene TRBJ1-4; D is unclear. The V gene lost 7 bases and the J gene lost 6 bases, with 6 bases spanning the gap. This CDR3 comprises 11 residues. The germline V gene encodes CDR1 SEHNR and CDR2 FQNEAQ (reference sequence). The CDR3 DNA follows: TGTGCCAGCACCCCCGATGAAAAACTGTTTTTT. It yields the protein CASTPDEKLFF.

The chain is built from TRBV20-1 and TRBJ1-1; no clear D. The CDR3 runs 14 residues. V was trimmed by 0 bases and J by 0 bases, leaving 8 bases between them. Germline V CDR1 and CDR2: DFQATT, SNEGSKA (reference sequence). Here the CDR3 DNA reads TGCAGTGCTAGAGAGAACCATATGAACACTGAAGCTTTCTTT. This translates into CSARENHMNTEAFF.

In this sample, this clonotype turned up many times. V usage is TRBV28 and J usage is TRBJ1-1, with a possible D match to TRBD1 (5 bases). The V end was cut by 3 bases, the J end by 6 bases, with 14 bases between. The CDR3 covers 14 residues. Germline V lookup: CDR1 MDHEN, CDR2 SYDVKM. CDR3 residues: CASSFLAGRAEAFF. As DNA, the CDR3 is TGTGCCAGCAGTTTTCTGGCAGGGAGGGCTGAAGCTTTCTTT.

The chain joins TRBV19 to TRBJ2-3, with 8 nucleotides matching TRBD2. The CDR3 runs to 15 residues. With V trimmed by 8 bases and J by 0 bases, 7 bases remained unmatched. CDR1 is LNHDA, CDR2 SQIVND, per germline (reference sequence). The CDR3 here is CASAETSASTDTQYF. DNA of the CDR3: TGTGCCAGTGCTGAGACTAGCGCCAGCACAGATACGCAGTATTTT.

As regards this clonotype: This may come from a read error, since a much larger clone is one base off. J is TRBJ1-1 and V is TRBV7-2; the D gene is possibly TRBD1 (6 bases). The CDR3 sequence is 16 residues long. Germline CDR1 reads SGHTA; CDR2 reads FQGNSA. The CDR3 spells CASSLAPGGRNTEVFF. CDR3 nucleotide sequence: TGTGCCAGCAGCTTAGCCCCCGGGGGGCGGAACACTGAAGTTTTCTTT.

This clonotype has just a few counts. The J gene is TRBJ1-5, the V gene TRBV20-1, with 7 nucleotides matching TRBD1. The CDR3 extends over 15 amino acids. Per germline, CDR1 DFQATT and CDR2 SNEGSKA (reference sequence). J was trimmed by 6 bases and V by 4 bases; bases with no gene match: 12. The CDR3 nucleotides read TGCAGTGCTAACGCAGGGGGGGGTAGAGTTCAGCCCCAGCATTTT. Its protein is CSANAGGGRVQPQHF.

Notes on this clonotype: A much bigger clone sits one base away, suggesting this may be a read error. CDR3 DNA sequence: TGTGCCAGCAGTGAAGCAGGAGGTTACAATCAGCCCAAGCATTTT. It is translated as CASSEAGGYNQPKHF. The chain uses TRBV6-1 and TRBJ1-5; unclear D gene. There are 15 residues in the CDR3. Germline V gene data show CDR1 as MNHNS and CDR2 as SASEGT.

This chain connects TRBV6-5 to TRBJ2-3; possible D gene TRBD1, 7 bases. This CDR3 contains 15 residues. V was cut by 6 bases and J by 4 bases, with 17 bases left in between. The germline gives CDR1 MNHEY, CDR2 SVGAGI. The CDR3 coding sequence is TGTGCCAGCAGCACTGTCACAGGGGAGGCAGATACGCAGTATTTT. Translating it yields CASSTVTGEADTQYF.

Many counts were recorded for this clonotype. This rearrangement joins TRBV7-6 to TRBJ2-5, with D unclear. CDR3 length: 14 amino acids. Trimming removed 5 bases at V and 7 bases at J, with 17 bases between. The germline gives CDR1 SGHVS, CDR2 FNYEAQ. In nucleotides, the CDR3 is TGTGCCAGCAGCGAACCCCCGTGGGGTGGGACCCAGTACTTC. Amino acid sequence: CASSEPPWGGTQYF.

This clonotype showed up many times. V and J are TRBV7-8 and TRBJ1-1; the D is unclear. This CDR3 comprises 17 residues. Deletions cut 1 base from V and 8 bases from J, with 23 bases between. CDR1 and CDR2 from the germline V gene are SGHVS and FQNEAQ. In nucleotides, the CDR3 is TGTGCCAGCAGCTTAGGGGCAGGCGCGAAGCGCTTCGAAGAAGCTTTCTTT. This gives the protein CASSLGAGAKRFEEAFF.

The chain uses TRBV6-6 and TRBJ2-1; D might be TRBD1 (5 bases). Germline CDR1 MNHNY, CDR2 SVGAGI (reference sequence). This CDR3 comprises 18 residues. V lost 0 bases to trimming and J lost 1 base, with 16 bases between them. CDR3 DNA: TGTGCCAGCAGTTACTCGGGCCGTGGGGCCCAATCCTACAATGAGCAGTTCTTC. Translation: CASSYSGRGAQSYNEQFF.

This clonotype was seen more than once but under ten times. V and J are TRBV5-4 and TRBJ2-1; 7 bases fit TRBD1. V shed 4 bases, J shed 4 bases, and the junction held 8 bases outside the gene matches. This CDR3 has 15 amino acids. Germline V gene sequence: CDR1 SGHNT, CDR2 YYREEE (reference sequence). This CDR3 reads CASSLGQVGYNEQFF. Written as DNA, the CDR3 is TGTGCCAGCAGCCTCGGACAGGTGGGGTACAATGAGCAGTTCTTC.